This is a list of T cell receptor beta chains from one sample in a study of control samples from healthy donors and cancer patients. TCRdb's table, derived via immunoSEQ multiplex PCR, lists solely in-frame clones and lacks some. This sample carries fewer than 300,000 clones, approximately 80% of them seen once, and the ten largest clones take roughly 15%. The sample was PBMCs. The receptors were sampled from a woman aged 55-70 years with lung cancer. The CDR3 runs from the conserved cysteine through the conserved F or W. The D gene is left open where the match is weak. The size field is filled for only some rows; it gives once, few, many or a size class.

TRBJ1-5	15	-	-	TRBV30	TGTGCCTGGCAACAGGGAGTCCATAGCAATCAGCCCCAGCATTTT	CAWQQGVHSNQPQHF
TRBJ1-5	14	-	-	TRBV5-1	TGCGCCAGCAGCACGGGACAAACTGATCAGCCCCAGCATTTT	CASSTGQTDQPQHF
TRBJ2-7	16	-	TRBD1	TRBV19	TGTGCCAGTAGTATAGTGGGGGACAGGGAACTCTACGAGCAGTACTTC	CASSIVGDRELYEQYF
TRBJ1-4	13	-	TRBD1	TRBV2	TGTGCCAGCAGTTGGACAGGGGAGGAAAAACTGTTTTTT	CASSWTGEEKLFF
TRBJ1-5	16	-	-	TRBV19	TGTGCCAGTAGTATAAGGGGGGAGGGTAGCAATCAGCCCCAGCATTTT	CASSIRGEGSNQPQHF
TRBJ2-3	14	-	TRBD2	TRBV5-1	TGCGCCAGCACTCCTAGCGGAGCCACAGATACGCAGTATTTT	CASTPSGATDTQYF
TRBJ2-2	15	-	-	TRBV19	TGTGCCAGTAGTAAGGAGGGGAGTATTATCGGGGAGCTGTTTTTT	CASSKEGSIIGELFF
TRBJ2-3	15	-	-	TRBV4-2	TGTGCCAGCAGCCAACAGGGAGCTAGCACAGATACGCAGTATTTT	CASSQQGASTDTQYF
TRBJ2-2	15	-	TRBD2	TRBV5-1	TGCGCCAGCAGCTTCACTAGCGGGCACACCGGGGAGCTGTTTTTT	CASSFTSGHTGELFF
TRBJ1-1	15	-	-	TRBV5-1	TGCGCCAGCAGGCGCGAAGGTTGGGGGAACACTGAAGCTTTCTTT	CASRREGWGNTEAFF
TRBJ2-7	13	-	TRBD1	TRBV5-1	TGCGCCAGCAGCTGGGGACAGGGGGGCGAGCAGTACTTC	CASSWGQGGEQYF
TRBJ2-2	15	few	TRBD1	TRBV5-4	TGTGCCAGCACCATCGGGGCAGGGGGCACCGGGGAGCTGTTTTTT	CASTIGAGGTGELFF
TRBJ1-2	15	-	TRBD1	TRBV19	TGTGCCAGTAGTCCAGGGACAGGGGCCTCCTATGGCTACACCTTC	CASSPGTGASYGYTF
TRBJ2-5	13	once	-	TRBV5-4	TGTGCCAGCAGCAGGGACCGCCAAGAGACCCAGTACTTC	CASSRDRQETQYF
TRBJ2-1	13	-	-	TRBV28	TGTGCCAGCAGCCCCGCCCATGGGAATGAGCAGTTCTTC	CASSPAHGNEQFF
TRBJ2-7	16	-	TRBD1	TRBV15	TGTGCCACCAGCAGACTCACCGGGACAGGGAACCACGAGCAGTACTTC	CATSRLTGTGNHEQYF
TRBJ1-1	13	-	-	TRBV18	TGTGCCAGCTCAGAGACACTAAACACTGAAGCTTTCTTT	CASSETLNTEAFF
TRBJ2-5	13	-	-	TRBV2	TGTGCCAGCAGGCAGGTCATCCAAGAGACCCAGTACTTC	CASRQVIQETQYF
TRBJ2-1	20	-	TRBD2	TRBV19	TGTGCCAGTAGCCTAACGGGACTAGCGGGAGAGCACTCACTGTACAATGAGCAGTTCTTC	CASSLTGLAGEHSLYNEQFF
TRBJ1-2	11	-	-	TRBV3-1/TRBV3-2	TGTGCCAGCAGCCAAGAATATGGCTACACCTTC	CASSQEYGYTF
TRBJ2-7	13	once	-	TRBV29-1	TGCAGCGTTGATCAGGGGGGCCTTCTCGAGCAGTACTTC	CSVDQGGLLEQYF
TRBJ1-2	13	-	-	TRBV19	TGTGCCAGTTCTACAGGTCGAGACTATGGCTACACCTTC	CASSTGRDYGYTF
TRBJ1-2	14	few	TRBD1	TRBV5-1	TGCGCCGCCCGGTCTGGGACAGGGAGCGAGGGCTACACCTTC	CAARSGTGSEGYTF
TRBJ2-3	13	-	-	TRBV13	TGTGCCAGCGTACAACCCGGCTCAGATACGCAGTATTTT	CASVQPGSDTQYF
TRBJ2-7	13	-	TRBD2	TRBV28	TGTGCCAGTTATCCGGGGGGGCTGGACGAGCAGTACTTC	CASYPGGLDEQYF
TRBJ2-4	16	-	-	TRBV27	TGTGCCAGCAGTTTCCGCGGGTCTCGACTCGGGAACATTCAGTACTTC	CASSFRGSRLGNIQYF
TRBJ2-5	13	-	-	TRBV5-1	TGCGCCAGCAGAGGGACGGCTGAGGAGACCCAGTACTTC	CASRGTAEETQYF
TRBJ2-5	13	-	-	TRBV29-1	TGCAGCGTTGAACAACTAGATAAGAGGACCCAGTACTTC	CSVEQLDKRTQYF
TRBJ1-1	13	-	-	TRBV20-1	TGCAGTGCTAGTGACACCTTGAACACTGAAGCTTTCTTT	CSASDTLNTEAFF
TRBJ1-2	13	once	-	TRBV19	TGTGCCAGTAGTAACAGGGAAGGCTATGGCTACACCTTC	CASSNREGYGYTF
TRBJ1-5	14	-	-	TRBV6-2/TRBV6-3	TGTGCCAGCAGTTACTCAGGCTTCAATCAGCCCCAGCATTTT	CASSYSGFNQPQHF
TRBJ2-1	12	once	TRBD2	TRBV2	TGTGCCAGCGGCGGCGGCGGGAGTGAGCAGTTCTTC	CASGGGGSEQFF
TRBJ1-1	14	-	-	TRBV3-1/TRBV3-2	TGTGCCAGCAGTGCAGGGTTATTGAACACTGAAGCTTTCTTT	CASSAGLLNTEAFF
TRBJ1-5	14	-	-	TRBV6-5	TGTGCCAGCAGCCAGACTCTAGGGATTCAGCCCCAGCATTTT	CASSQTLGIQPQHF
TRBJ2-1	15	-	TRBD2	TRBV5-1	TGCGCCAGCAGCCAAACTAGCGGGACGGTCAATGAGCAGTTCTTC	CASSQTSGTVNEQFF
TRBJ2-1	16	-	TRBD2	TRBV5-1	TGCGCCAGCAGCCCCACCTTAGCGGGAAAATACAATGAGCAGTTCTTC	CASSPTLAGKYNEQFF
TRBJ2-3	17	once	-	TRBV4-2	TGTGCCAGCAGCCAAGAGCGGGGAGGATCAGGAACAGATACGCAGTATTTT	CASSQERGGSGTDTQYF
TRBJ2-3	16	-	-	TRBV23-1	TGCGCCAGCAGTCAGGGGAGGCAGAGAAACACAGATACGCAGTATTTT	CASSQGRQRNTDTQYF
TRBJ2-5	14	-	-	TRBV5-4	TGTGCCAGCAGCTTGCCCGGAGGGATGGAGACCCAGTACTTC	CASSLPGGMETQYF
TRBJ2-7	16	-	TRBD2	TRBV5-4	TGTGCCAGCAGCCCCTCGGCGCGCGGGGGGTCCTACGAGCAGTACTTC	CASSPSARGGSYEQYF
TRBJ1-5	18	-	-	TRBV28	TGTGCCAGCAGTCCAGTAGCCGGAGGTGGGTGGGGCAATCAGCCCCAGCATTTT	CASSPVAGGGWGNQPQHF
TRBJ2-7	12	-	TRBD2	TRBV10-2	TGCGCCAGCAGACTAGCGGGGGGCGAGCAGTACTTC	CASRLAGGEQYF
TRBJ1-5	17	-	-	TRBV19	TGTGCCAGTACCAACAAAACAACGGGAGGGAGGGGACAGCCCCAGCATTTT	CASTNKTTGGRGQPQHF
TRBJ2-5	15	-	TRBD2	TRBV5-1	TGCGCCAGCAGCCTTGGACTAGCGCCGCAAGAGACCCAGTACTTC	CASSLGLAPQETQYF
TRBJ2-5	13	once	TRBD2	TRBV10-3	TGTGCCATCGGGACTAGCGGGACCTCCCCGCAGTACTTC	CAIGTSGTSPQYF
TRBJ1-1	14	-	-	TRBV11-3	TGTGCCAGCAGCAGGGGGGGTTTTGACACTGAAGCTTTCTTT	CASSRGGFDTEAFF
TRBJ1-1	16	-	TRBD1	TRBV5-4	TGTGCCAGCAGCTTGGTCCCCAGGGGGGGGAGGGCTGAAGCTTTCTTT	CASSLVPRGGRAEAFF
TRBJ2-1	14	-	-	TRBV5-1	TGCGCCAGCACCTCGGGGAGATGGAACAATGAGCAGTTCTTC	CASTSGRWNNEQFF
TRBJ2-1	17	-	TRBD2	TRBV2	TGTGCCAGTAAAAGGCTGTTTAGCGGGGGCTCCTACAATGAGCAGTTCTTC	CASKRLFSGGSYNEQFF
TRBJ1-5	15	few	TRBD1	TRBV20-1	TGCAGTGCTAGTTATAGTACAGGGGGCAATCAGCCCCAGCATTTT	CSASYSTGGNQPQHF
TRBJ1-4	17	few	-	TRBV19	TGTGCCAGTAGTATAGGGCGACTACGACGCGCTAATGAAAAACTGTTTTTT	CASSIGRLRRANEKLFF
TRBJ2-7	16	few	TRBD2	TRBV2	TGTGCCAGCAGTGAAGAAGGGACTAGCGGGAGCTACGAGCAGTACTTC	CASSEEGTSGSYEQYF
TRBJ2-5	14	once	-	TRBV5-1	TGCGCCAGCAGCTTGGGAGCGGTGCAAGAGACCCAGTACTTC	CASSLGAVQETQYF
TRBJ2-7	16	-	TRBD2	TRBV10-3	TGTGCCATCAGTGGAGGGGAGCGGGGGCCGTTCTACGAGCAGTACTTC	CAISGGERGPFYEQYF
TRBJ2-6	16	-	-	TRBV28	TGTGCCAGCGCCCTAGATTGGGGCGTTGGGGCCAACGTCCTGACTTTC	CASALDWGVGANVLTF
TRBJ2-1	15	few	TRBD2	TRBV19	TGTGCCAGTAGTATAGCGCTAGCGGGCTACAATGAGCAGTTCTTC	CASSIALAGYNEQFF
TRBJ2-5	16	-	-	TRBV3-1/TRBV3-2	TGTGCCAGCAGCCTTCGGTACGCGGGAATTGGGGAGACCCAGTACTTC	CASSLRYAGIGETQYF
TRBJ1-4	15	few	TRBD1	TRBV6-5	TGTGCCAGCCATGACAGGGGCCGCCCCCGGAATAATCATGTTTTT	CASHDRGRPRNNHVF
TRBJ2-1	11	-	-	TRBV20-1	TGCAGTGGGGGGACCCCAAGGGAGCAGTTCTTC	CSGGTPREQFF
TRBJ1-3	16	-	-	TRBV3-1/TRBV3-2	TGTGCCAGCAGCCAAGACGGGAGGCTCTCTGGAAACACCATATATTTT	CASSQDGRLSGNTIYF